This TCR beta chain was found in a study of shared clonotypes between healthy human individuals. Looking at the study overall: Each donor had three CD4 naive, three CD4 memory, two CD8 naive and one CD8 memory plate.

This CDR3 spans 14 amino acids. Trimming removed 0 bases from V and 6 bases from J, with 9 bases in between. Germline assignment: CDR1 PRHDT and CDR2 FYEKMQ (reference sequence). With regard to this clone: What it binds is not known.

TCRdb keeps only in-frame clones here, not all; method: immunoSEQ multiplex PCR. The data contain some 2.1 million clones, about 94% of them singletons. Naive CD8 cells lacked CD45RO, underwent positive selection for CCR7 and left out terminally differentiated effector memory CD45RA+ cells. Broader study findings: A few donors showed sharing of approximately 5% of naive CD4 clonotypes.

V is TRBV13 and J is TRBJ1-5, with TRBD1 as a possible D gene (5 bases). This sequence originates from a man aged 18 to 29 in good health. Sequenced material: naive CD8+ T cells sorted from blood. The CDR3 loop reads CASSLGQGSQPQHF. The CDR3, as DNA: TGTGCCAGCAGCTTAGGCCAGGGAAGTCAGCCCCAGCATTTT. Drawing the rest from reference TRBV13 and TRBJ1-5, the complete variable domain is AAGVIQSPRHLIKEKRETATLKCYPIPRHDTVYWYQQGPGQDPQFLISFYEKMQSDKGSIPDRFSAQQFSDYHSELNMSSLELGDSALYFCASSLGQGSQPQHFGDGTRLSIL.